This TCR beta chain appears in the sequencing data of a study of tumor and adjacent non-tumor tissue in lung cancer. Study overall: Histology: about twelve adenocarcinoma, a couple of squamous cell carcinoma, 1 small cell lung cancer. Study-wide findings and caveats: Patients with more diverse tumor TCRs had worse survival. Significantly higher TCR diversity was found in tumor than normal lung.

No cell sorting was done before RNA was extracted from the tissue. Comment on this clonotype: Its antigen is currently unknown. Germline is not matched at one junction end, which may reflect a read error.

The CDR3 is 14 amino acids. The library came from three nested PCR rounds adapted from ARM-PCR protocols. TCRdb used MiXCR to reprocess the multiplex PCR reads, holding one entry per CDR3 protein. The table shows about 78,000 distinct CDR3 sequences, with roughly 80% occurring only once. This TCR derives from a woman between 45 and 60 years old with non-small cell lung cancer. Sequencing was carried out using lung tumor tissue. This chain uses TRBV12-3 or TRBV12-4 with TRBJ2-3; the match to TRBD2 covers 7 bases. Here the CDR3 reads CASSLAGGLDPQYF. The CDR3 coding sequence is TGTGCCAGCAGTTTAGCGGGAGGGTTAGATCCGCAGTATTTT.